A selection of T cell receptor beta chains follows, all from one sample in a study of T cell repertoires in cytomegalovirus infection. One entry per CDR3 protein, called by TCRdb with MiXCR from the reads. The sample consists of 250,000 to 300,000 distinct CDR3 sequences, about 18% of them appearing once. The material sequenced was CD8+ T cells from PBMCs. The receptors shown here come from a human donor in good health (CMV status not recorded). Some clones in this sample may be carry-over from other donors' samples. Each CDR3 is given with its conserved first and last residue. The D gene is left open where the match is weak. Some rows have no size entry. The others give once, few or many, or a class for an expanded clone.

j_call | v_call | clone_size | d_call | cdr3_nt | cdr3_aa
TRBJ1-1 | TRBV7-6 | - | - | TGTGCCAGCAGAAATCGCATATTTGGGGCAGGGAAGGACACTGAAGCTTTCTTT | CASRNRIFGAGKDTEAFF
TRBJ1-3 | TRBV7-6 | many | - | TGTGCCAGCAGCTTAGACGTTACTGGAAACACCATATATTTT | CASSLDVTGNTIYF
TRBJ1-5 | TRBV2 | few | TRBD1 | TGTGCCAGCAGTGAGGGACAGGGGGCCTATCAGCCCCAGCATTTT | CASSEGQGAYQPQHF
TRBJ1-2 | TRBV7-2 | many | - | TGTGCCAGCAGCGTCGACCCTATTAACTATGGCTACACCTTC | CASSVDPINYGYTF
TRBJ1-2 | TRBV20-1 | few | - | TGCAGTGCTAGAGCGAACGTAGGTGCTAACTATGGCTACACCTTC | CSARANVGANYGYTF
TRBJ2-2 | TRBV7-9 | - | - | TGTGCCAGCAGCCCCCGTGAAGGGCAAAACACCGGGGAGCTGTTTTTT | CASSPREGQNTGELFF
TRBJ1-5 | TRBV6-6 | - | - | TGTGCCAGCAGTTACGATGGGGGGCTCGAACAGCCCCAGCATTTT | CASSYDGGLEQPQHF
TRBJ1-4 | TRBV28 | many | - | TGTGCCAGCAGTTTATGGCAGGGTCGTGAAAAACTGTTTTTT | CASSLWQGREKLFF
TRBJ1-1 | TRBV12-3/TRBV12-4 | - | - | TGTGCCAGCAGTTTTTACACTGAAGCTTTCTTT | CASSFYTEAFF
TRBJ2-4 | TRBV2 | few | - | TGTGCCAGCAGTGAAGGGCCGATGAAAAACATTCAGTACTTC | CASSEGPMKNIQYF
TRBJ2-5 | TRBV19 | - | TRBD1 | TGTGCCAGTAGTATTCAAAGGGGGCGCGGAGCCCAGTACTTC | CASSIQRGRGAQYF
TRBJ2-1 | TRBV11-2 | few | TRBD2 | TGTGCCAGCAGCTTAGATCTCTGGGGGGGGAAAGACAATGAGCAGTTCTTC | CASSLDLWGGKDNEQFF
TRBJ1-2 | TRBV7-9 | few | - | TGTGCCAGCAGCTTAGGCAGGCCGTATGGCTACACCTTC | CASSLGRPYGYTF
TRBJ2-1 | TRBV19 | many | - | TGTGCCAGTAGTATATCCGGGGGGCGATGGAATGAGCAGTTCTTC | CASSISGGRWNEQFF
TRBJ2-2 | TRBV7-8 | many | - | TGTGCCAGCAGCTTAGATGAGGGCTCCGGGGAGCTGTTTTTT | CASSLDEGSGELFF
TRBJ2-1 | TRBV6-2/TRBV6-3 | - | - | TGTGCCAGCAGTTACTCCTCCCCCCACAATGAGCAGTTCTTC | CASSYSSPHNEQFF
TRBJ2-1 | TRBV7-3 | few | - | TGTGCCAGTAGCCAGGGGGCGGGGGGAGACAATGAGCAGTTCTTC | CASSQGAGGDNEQFF
TRBJ1-6 | TRBV9 | few | - | TGTGCCAGCAGCCCACGGAACAGCTATAATTCACCCCTCCACTTT | CASSPRNSYNSPLHF